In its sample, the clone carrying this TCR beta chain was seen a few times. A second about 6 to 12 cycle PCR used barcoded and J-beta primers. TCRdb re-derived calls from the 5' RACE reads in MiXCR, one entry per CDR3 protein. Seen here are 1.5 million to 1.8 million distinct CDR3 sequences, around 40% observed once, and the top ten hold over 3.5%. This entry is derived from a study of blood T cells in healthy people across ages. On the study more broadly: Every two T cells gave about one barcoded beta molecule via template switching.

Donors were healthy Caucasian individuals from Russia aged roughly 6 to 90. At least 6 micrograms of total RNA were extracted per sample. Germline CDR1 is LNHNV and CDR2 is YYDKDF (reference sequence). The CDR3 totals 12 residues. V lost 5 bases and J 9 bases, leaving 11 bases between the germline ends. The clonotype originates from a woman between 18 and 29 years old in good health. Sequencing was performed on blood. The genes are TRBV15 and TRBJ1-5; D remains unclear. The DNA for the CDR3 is TGTGCCACCAGCGGGAGTTTAGGGCCCCAGCATTTT. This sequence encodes CATSGSLGPQHF.